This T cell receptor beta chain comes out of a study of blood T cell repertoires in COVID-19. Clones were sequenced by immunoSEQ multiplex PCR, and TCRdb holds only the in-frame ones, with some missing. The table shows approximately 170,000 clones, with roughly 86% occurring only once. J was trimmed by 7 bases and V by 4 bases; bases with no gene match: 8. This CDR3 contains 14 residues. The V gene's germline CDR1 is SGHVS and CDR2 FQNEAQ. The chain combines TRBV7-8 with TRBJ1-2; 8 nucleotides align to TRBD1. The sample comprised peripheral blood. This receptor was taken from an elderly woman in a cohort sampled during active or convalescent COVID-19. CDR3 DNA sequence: TGTGCCAGCAGCTCAAGGACAGGGCAAGGTGGCTACACCTTC. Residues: CASSSRTGQGGYTF.